This T cell receptor (beta chain) was sequenced in a study of T cell responses to AZD1222 COVID-19 vaccine. Study findings and constraints: Only 6 or 7 AZD1222 recipients tested seropositive at baseline. Following two doses of AZD1222, Spike-specific TCR breadth and depth rose. Spike-wide vaccine-associated CD4 TCRs dominated at 160-218 and 743-854.

The CDR3 extends over 14 amino acids. Germline CDR1 is SGHDT and CDR2 is YYEEEE. Trimming shortened V by 4 bases and J by 9 bases, and 19 bases separated the two germline ends. Sequencing used immunoSEQ multiplex PCR; TCRdb keeps in-frame clones, though not all of them. The data hold 100,000 or so clones, with roughly 90% observed a single time. A word on this clone: Its target is not known.

This clonotype originated in an adult in good health. This material consisted of peripheral blood, taken on day 0 of AZD1222 vaccination. The chain links TRBV5-6 to TRBJ1-2; a possible D gene is TRBD1 (6 bases). CDR3 sequence (DNA): TGTGCCAGCAGCGTCACGGGACAACCTATGAGCTACACCTTC. Translated: CASSVTGQPMSYTF.